The clone carrying this TCR beta chain was seen repeatedly, ten times or more. The antigen is unknown. The sample originates from a study of early T cells in non-severe SARS-CoV-2 infection. Overall study: Chains from this unsorted whole-blood bulk RNA could not be paired. Study observations and caveats: VDJdb matches were skewed toward anti-spike CD8 T cell responses.

Individually, cDNA molecules had unique molecular identifiers attached to them. TCRdb fed the 5' RACE reads into MiXCR, producing one record per CDR3 protein. In the table there are approximately 30,000 distinct CDR3 sequences, 5.5% to 8% of which are singletons. CDR1 is SGHTA, CDR2 FQGNSA, per germline. CDR3 size: 13 residues. Deletions cut 6 bases from V and 11 bases from J, with 17 bases between. The genes are TRBV7-2 and TRBJ2-1; D is uncertain. The sample taken for sequencing was whole blood. This TCR was recovered from an adult who was a healthcare worker with PCR-confirmed SARS-CoV-2 infection or an uninfected control (not recorded which). The CDR3 DNA is TGTGCCAGCAGTTCCAACGCACGCTTCCAGCAGTTCTTC. Its translation: CASSSNARFQQFF.